These 27 T cell receptor beta chains were all obtained from the same sample, sequenced in a study of blood T cell repertoires in COVID-19. Measured with immunoSEQ multiplex PCR; TCRdb has only the in-frame clones, and not every one. This table has roughly 49,000 clones, approximately 91% appearing once. The sample taken for sequencing was peripheral blood. All receptors derive from a woman over 75 with acute or convalescent COVID-19.

This chain links TRBV5-6 with TRBJ1-1, with D possibly TRBD1 on 5 matching bases. This CDR3 has 14 residues. Trimming took off 1 base at V and 5 bases at J, with 12 bases between the two ends. CDR1 is SGHDT, CDR2 YYEEEE, per germline. CDR3 sequence reads: CASSLSAGSTEAFF. DNA for the CDR3: TGTGCCAGCAGCTTGTCGGCAGGGTCAACTGAAGCTTTCTTT.

The chain carries TRBV6-5 and TRBJ1-2; 7 positions match TRBD1. Unmatched junction bases numbered 10, after V lost 7 bases and J lost 8 bases. Germline V gene data show CDR1 as MNHEY and CDR2 as SVGAGI. The CDR3 has 13 residues. CDR3 coding DNA: TGTGCCAGCAAAGGAGTACAGGGGAAGGGCTACACCTTC. The encoded protein is CASKGVQGKGYTF.

The gene calls are TRBV5-1 and TRBJ1-2; unclear D gene. Trimming shortened V by 0 bases and J by 3 bases, and 12 bases separated the two germline ends. Germline CDR1 and CDR2: SGHRS and YFSETQ. The CDR3 contains 15 residues. The CDR3 loop reads CASSLGSLRDYGYTF. For the CDR3, the DNA is TGCGCCAGCAGCTTGGGGTCTCTCCGGGACTATGGCTACACCTTC. The entire variable domain, with the rest obtained from reference TRBV5-1 and TRBJ1-2, is as follows: KAGVTQTPRYLIKTRGQQVTLSCSPISGHRSVSWYQQTPGQGLQFLFEYFSETQRNKGNFPGRFSGRQFSNSRSEMNVSTLELGDSALYLCASSLGSLRDYGYTFGSGTRLTVV.

V usage is TRBV12-3 or TRBV12-4 and J usage is TRBJ1-5; no definite D call. The CDR3 is 12 amino acids. Here the CDR3 reads CASRRGFQPQHF. The CDR3 region has the DNA TGTGCGTCGAGAAGAGGTTTTCAGCCCCAGCATTTT.

The genes are TRBV7-9 and TRBJ2-7; TRBD1 might be the D (6 bases). CDR1 SEHNR and CDR2 FQNEAQ come from the germline V gene (reference sequence). Trimming removed 5 bases at V and 0 bases at J, with 11 bases between. The CDR3 covers 14 residues. CDR3 DNA: TGTGCCAGCAGCCGAGGACAGCTCTCCTACGAGCAGTACTTC. Its translation: CASSRGQLSYEQYF.

The V and J genes are TRBV4-1 and TRBJ2-2, with a tentative D call TRBD1 (5 bases). CDR1 and CDR2 (germline): MGHRA, YSYEKL. The CDR3 is made up of 16 amino acids. V lost 5 bases to trimming and J lost 6 bases, with 19 bases between them. CDR3 region: CASSLMQGLGSGELFF. CDR3 coding DNA: TGCGCCAGCAGCTTAATGCAGGGATTGGGCTCCGGGGAGCTGTTTTTT.

This clone was seen just once. This chain connects TRBV13 to TRBJ2-1; TRBD2 is a possible D gene (5 bases). V was clipped by 8 bases and J by 0 bases, with 11 bases between them. The CDR3 consists of 14 residues. The germline V gene has CDR1 PRHDT and CDR2 FYEKMQ (reference sequence). CDR3 in DNA: TGTGCCAGCCGGGGTACGAGCTCCTACAATGAGCAGTTCTTC. Protein: CASRGTSSYNEQFF.

This clone was picked up a small number of times. V usage is TRBV7-3 and J usage is TRBJ2-7; the D gene is possibly TRBD2 (5 bases). Trimming removed 1 base from V and 4 bases from J, with 14 bases in between. The CDR3 consists of 15 residues. Germline V gene data show CDR1 as SGHTA and CDR2 as FQGTGA. DNA of the CDR3: TGTGCCAGCAGCTTAAATGGCGGAGGCCTTTACGAGCAGTACTTC. Its protein product is CASSLNGGGLYEQYF.

The V and J genes are TRBV7-2 and TRBJ2-1; D uncertain. Germline-derived CDR1 and CDR2 are SGHTA and FQGNSA. The CDR3 consists of 12 residues. With 5 bases removed from V and 8 bases from J, the gap between germline ends came to 10 bases. The DNA of the CDR3 is TGTGCCAGCAGCCGCGGTAGAGATGAGCAGTTCTTC. Encoded protein: CASSRGRDEQFF.

V is TRBV27 and J is TRBJ2-7; TRBD1 is a possible D gene (6 bases). Trimming took off 2 bases at V and 2 bases at J, with 10 bases between the two ends. The CDR3 runs 14 residues. The germline V gene encodes CDR1 MNHEY and CDR2 SMNVEV (reference sequence). The CDR3 DNA sequence: TGTGCCAGCAGTTTAACCGGGACACCCTACGAGCAGTACTTC. Protein sequence: CASSLTGTPYEQYF.

The chain carries TRBV3-1 (or the pseudogene TRBV3-2) and TRBJ2-5; 10 bases fit TRBD2. The CDR3 has 15 amino acids. The V gene's germline CDR1 is LGHDT and CDR2 YNNKEL (reference sequence). V was pared by 0 bases and J by 6 bases, with 4 bases of the junction left unmatched. CDR3 bases: TGTGCCAGCAGCCAAGAAGCGGGAGGGCCAAAGACCCAGTACTTC. Protein product: CASSQEAGGPKTQYF.

This clone was seen a single time. CDR3 nucleotides: TGTGCCAGCAGCCTACAGGGAATAGAAGCTTTCTTT. Residues: CASSLQGIEAFF. This rearrangement joins TRBV4-2 to TRBJ1-1; possible D gene TRBD1, 6 bases. Trimming took 4 bases from V and 8 from J, leaving 11 bases between them. This CDR3 region has 12 residues. Germline V gene data show CDR1 as LGHNA and CDR2 as YNFKEQ.

The chain is built from TRBV6-5 and TRBJ2-7; TRBD1 matches at 8 bases. V lost 11 bases to trimming and J lost 5 bases; unmatched junction nucleotides: 11. Germline V gene lookup returns CDR1 MNHEY and CDR2 SVGAGI. The length of the CDR3 is 13 residues. Here the CDR3 reads CACKQGGRDEQYF. The CDR3 nucleotides are TGTGCCTGCAAACAGGGGGGAAGGGACGAGCAGTACTTC.

The CDR3 region has the DNA TGCGCCAGCAGCGGCCAGGGGGCGAGGAATGAAAAACTGTTTTTT. This translates into CASSGQGARNEKLFF. J is TRBJ1-4 and V is TRBV5-1; 8 bases match TRBD1. The V and J ends lost 4 bases and 5 bases, in that order; junction bases with no gene match: 7. The CDR3 consists of 15 residues. The germline V gene has CDR1 SGHRS and CDR2 YFSETQ.

J is TRBJ2-3 and V is TRBV9, with a possible D match to TRBD2 (5 bases). Germline V lookup: CDR1 SGDLS, CDR2 YYNGEE. The CDR3 has 16 residues. V was pared by 0 bases and J by 4 bases, with 15 bases between. As DNA, the CDR3 is TGTGCCAGCAGCGTAGAGAGTAGCGTGGGCGCAGATACGCAGTATTTT. Translating gives CASSVESSVGADTQYF.

V gene TRBV27 combines with J gene TRBJ1-2; D gene uncertain. The V end was cut by 3 bases, the J end by 3 bases, with 11 bases between. The CDR3 runs 14 residues. The germline CDR1 and CDR2 sequences are MNHEY and SMNVEV (reference sequence). CDR3 protein: CASSFLGSDYGYTF. The CDR3 nucleotides are TGTGCCAGCAGTTTCCTTGGCAGCGACTATGGCTACACCTTC.

This chain uses TRBV7-2 with TRBJ2-3; 10 nucleotides agree with TRBD2. Germline V gives CDR1 SGHTA, CDR2 FQGNSA. CDR3 length: 17 residues. The trim removed 3 bases at V and 8 bases at J, leaving 14 bases unmatched. CDR3 nucleotide sequence: TGTGCCAGCAGCTTCTCAGCGGGAGGGCCCCTTCCGGCTACGCAGTATTTT. It yields the protein CASSFSAGGPLPATQYF.

This chain uses TRBV15 with TRBJ2-4, with D tentatively TRBD2 (6 bases). Germline CDR1 is LNHNV and CDR2 is YYDKDF (reference sequence). The ends were cut back, 1 base at V and 7 bases at J, with 14 bases in the middle. CDR3 size: 15 residues. As DNA, the CDR3 is TGTGCCACCAGCAGAGGACAGCAGGAGGGGAACATTCAGTACTTC. Translated, it gives CATSRGQQEGNIQYF.

The rearrangement links TRBV7-9 to TRBJ2-7; D not resolved. The CDR3 has 12 residues. Germline-derived CDR1 and CDR2 are SEHNR and FQNEAQ (reference sequence). The V end was cut by 0 bases, the J end by 7 bases, with 7 bases between. This CDR3 reads CASSLALLEQYF. CDR3 DNA sequence: TGTGCCAGCAGCTTAGCTCTACTAGAGCAGTACTTC.

This clone was counted a few times. The chain has TRBV10-3 and TRBJ1-2; a weak D match, TRBD1 (6 bases). This CDR3 has 15 amino acids. Trimming removed 1 base at V and 2 bases at J, with 11 bases between. Germline CDR1 ENHRY, CDR2 SYGVKD. CDR3 in DNA: TGTGCCATCAGTGAGTTACCCGGACAGAACTATGGCTACACCTTC. It codes for CAISELPGQNYGYTF.

The gene calls are TRBV27 and TRBJ1-1; 7 bases are a match to TRBD1. The germline V gene encodes CDR1 MNHEY and CDR2 SMNVEV (reference sequence). This CDR3 has 15 residues. V shed 2 bases, J shed 0 bases, and the junction held 3 bases outside the gene matches. The CDR3: CASSLGGQLNTEAFF. The CDR3 DNA reads TGTGCCAGCAGTTTAGGGGGACAGCTGAACACTGAAGCTTTCTTT.

This clone was seen a few times. This chain connects TRBV7-2 to TRBJ1-3; 7 bases align to TRBD1. The CDR3 contains 16 residues. V trimming: 5 bases; J trimming: 4 bases; junction bases outside the gene matches: 11. The V gene's germline CDR1 is SGHTA and CDR2 FQGNSA. CDR3 coding DNA: TGTGCCAGCAGCCGGCGACAGGGAGAACCAGGAAACACCATATATTTT. Translating gives CASSRRQGEPGNTIYF.

This clone was counted a few times. The V gene is TRBV25-1, the J gene TRBJ1-1; D is possibly TRBD1 (6 bases). Per germline, CDR1 MGHDK and CDR2 SYGVNS. With 8 bases removed from V and 4 bases from J, the gap between germline ends came to 20 bases. This CDR3 is 15 amino acids long. In DNA form, the CDR3 reads TGTGCCAGCTCGCCTGGAAGCTCGGACAGCACTGAAGCTTTCTTT. Its protein is CASSPGSSDSTEAFF.

The chain carries TRBV6-5 and TRBJ2-1; 7 positions agree with TRBD2. V was pared by 6 bases and J by 9 bases, with 11 bases of the junction left unmatched. This CDR3 has 14 residues. From germline, CDR1 is MNHEY and CDR2 SVGAGI. The CDR3 DNA reads as TGTGCCAGCAGGGTGGGGCGGGAGCACGGTGAGCAGTTCTTC. Translating gives CASRVGREHGEQFF.

J is TRBJ2-7 and V is TRBV28; D is possibly TRBD2 (5 bases). Trimming removed 3 bases at V and 4 bases at J, with 19 bases between. The CDR3 runs 16 residues. Germline V gene data show CDR1 as MDHEN and CDR2 as SYDVKM. As DNA, the CDR3 is TGTGCCAGCAGTTTCCCAGCCTGGAGCGGCGAGTACGAGCAGTACTTC. Amino acid sequence: CASSFPAWSGEYEQYF.

The gene calls are TRBV19 and TRBJ1-1; possibly TRBD1 for D (5 bases). Germline V CDR1 and CDR2: LNHDA, SQIVND (reference sequence). The CDR3 contains 13 residues. Trimming shortened V by 7 bases and J by 4 bases, and 13 bases separated the two germline ends. DNA for the CDR3: TGTGCCAGTACTCAACAGGAGGGCACTGAAGCTTTCTTT. Its protein is CASTQQEGTEAFF.

V usage is TRBV5-1 and J usage is TRBJ2-7; 12 bases fit TRBD1. The CDR3 totals 15 residues. Germline CDR1 and CDR2: SGHRS and YFSETQ. V was pared by 0 bases and J by 5 bases, with 3 bases of the junction left unmatched. CDR3 loop: CASSLGGQGAHEQYF. The CDR3 nucleotides are TGCGCCAGCAGCTTGGGGGGACAGGGGGCCCACGAGCAGTACTTC.